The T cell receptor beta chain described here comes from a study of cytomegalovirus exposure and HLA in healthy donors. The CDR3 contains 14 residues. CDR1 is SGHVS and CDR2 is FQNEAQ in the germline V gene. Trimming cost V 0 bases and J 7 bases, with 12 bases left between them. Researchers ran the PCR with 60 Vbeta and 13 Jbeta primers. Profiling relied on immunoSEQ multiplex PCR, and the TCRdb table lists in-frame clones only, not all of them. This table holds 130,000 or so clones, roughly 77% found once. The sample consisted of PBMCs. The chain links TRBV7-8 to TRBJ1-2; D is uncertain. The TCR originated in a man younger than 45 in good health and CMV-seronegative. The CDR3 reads CASSLASQARGYTF. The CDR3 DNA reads TGTGCCAGCAGCTTAGCGTCCCAGGCCCGTGGCTACACCTTC.